One sample yielded the 31 T cell receptor beta chains listed below, sequenced in a study of blood T cell repertoires in COVID-19. Sequencing used immunoSEQ multiplex PCR; TCRdb keeps in-frame clones, though not all of them. The sample holds over 35,000 clones, 70% to 90% seen once. Source material: peripheral blood. The receptors were gathered from a woman older than 75 with COVID-19, enrolled during active disease.

The chain uses TRBV6-5 and TRBJ1-3, with D possibly matching TRBD1 (5 bases). CDR1 and CDR2 (germline): MNHEY, SVGAGI. The ends were cut back, 6 bases at V and 7 bases at J, with 10 bases in the middle. This CDR3 spans 12 amino acids. In DNA, the CDR3 is TGTGCCAGCAGGGCCAGGGTGAACACCATATATTTT. Translating gives CASRARVNTIYF.

The CDR3 here is CASSPGYILPSNQPQHF. The DNA for the CDR3 is TGTGCCAGCAGCCCAGGTTACATCTTACCTAGCAATCAGCCCCAGCATTTT. This chain connects TRBV7-2 to TRBJ1-5; no clear D gene. V lost 5 bases to trimming and J lost 0 bases, with 17 bases between them. The germline CDR1 and CDR2 sequences are SGHTA and FQGNSA. This CDR3 has 17 residues.

The gene calls are TRBV5-4 and TRBJ1-4; D not resolved. Trimming cost V 4 bases and J 8 bases, with 9 bases left between them. This CDR3 is built from 12 residues. The germline V gene has CDR1 SGHNT and CDR2 YYREEE (reference sequence). The CDR3 sequence: CASSVTGEKLFF. The CDR3 DNA reads TGTGCCAGCAGCGTGACGGGGGAAAAACTGTTTTTT.

This chain links TRBV24-1 with TRBJ2-7, with a tentative D call TRBD2 (7 bases). Germline CDR1 is KGHDR and CDR2 is SFDVKD. There are 11 residues in the CDR3. Trimming took 10 bases from V and 6 from J, leaving 12 bases between them. The CDR3 region has the DNA TGTGCCACAGGGGGGGTCGGCGAGCAGTACTTC. This translates into CATGGVGEQYF.

The chain recombines TRBV6-5 with TRBJ1-5; 10 nucleotides line up with TRBD1. Germline CDR1 reads MNHEY; CDR2 reads SVGAGI. V gave up 6 bases and J gave up 6 bases; unmatched junction bases: 2. This CDR3 region has 13 residues. The CDR3 nucleotides are TGTGCCAGCAGGGACAGGGGGAGTCAGCCCCAGCATTTT. Its translation: CASRDRGSQPQHF.

The chain has TRBV18 and TRBJ1-1, with 9 bases that match TRBD1. V trimming: 3 bases; J trimming: 6 bases; junction bases outside the gene matches: 5. Germline V gene lookup returns CDR1 KGHSH and CDR2 LQKENI. There are 14 residues in the CDR3. The CDR3 here is CASSPTGGYAEAFF. The CDR3 nucleotides read TGTGCCAGCTCACCGACAGGGGGGTATGCTGAAGCTTTCTTT.

The chain employs TRBV5-4 and TRBJ2-5, with 16 bases identical to TRBD2. CDR3 length equals 16 residues. With V trimmed by 4 bases and J by 5 bases, 5 bases remained unmatched. Germline CDR1 and CDR2: SGHNT and YYREEE (reference sequence). CDR3 nucleotides: TGTGCCAGCAGCCCGGGGACTAGCGGGAGGGTGGAGACCCAGTACTTC. Translation gives CASSPGTSGRVETQYF.

The sample holds a few counts of this clone. The chain is built from TRBV28 and TRBJ1-2; 9 positions agree with TRBD1. Trimming took 3 bases from V and 2 from J; bases not matched to a gene: 4. The V gene's germline CDR1 is MDHEN and CDR2 SYDVKM. The CDR3 is 15 residues long. The CDR3 sequence is CASSLGGQGNYGYTF. The CDR3 DNA is TGTGCCAGCAGTTTGGGGGGACAGGGCAACTATGGCTACACCTTC.

The V call is TRBV14, the J call TRBJ2-5; D possibly corresponds to TRBD2 (5 bases). This CDR3 is 15 amino acids long. Germline V gene sequence: CDR1 SGHDN, CDR2 FVKESK. V was pared by 0 bases and J by 5 bases, with 13 bases between. The CDR3 bases are TGTGCCAGCAGCCAAGATTTTAGAGGGCGGGAGACCCAGTACTTC. This codes for CASSQDFRGRETQYF.

This chain connects TRBV15 to TRBJ2-7; TRBD2 aligns across 7 bases. The CDR3 contains 16 residues. Germline trimming cut 1 base from V and 7 bases from J; bases unmatched to any gene: 13. CDR1 is LNHNV, CDR2 YYDKDF, per germline (reference sequence). The chain's CDR3 is CATSRGAASGLGEQYF. In DNA form, the CDR3 reads TGTGCCACCAGCAGAGGAGCGGCTAGCGGCCTGGGAGAGCAGTACTTC.

The rearrangement uses TRBV12-3 or TRBV12-4 and TRBJ2-7; D is uncertain. Trimming took 5 bases from V and 3 from J, leaving 11 bases between them. The CDR3 length is 13 residues. CDR3 residues: CASSPYSFYEQYF. In nucleotides, the CDR3 is TGTGCCAGCAGTCCATACTCCTTCTACGAGCAGTACTTC.

V and J are TRBV2 and TRBJ2-7; 7 bases line up with TRBD1. The CDR3 loop spans 15 amino acids. CDR1 SNHLY and CDR2 FYNNEI come from the germline V gene. The V gene end was trimmed by 4 bases and the J gene end by 5 bases; junction bases not matched to a gene: 11. CDR3 bases: TGTGCCAGCAGTGGTCAGGCAGGGGGTGTAGACGAGCAGTACTTC. This sequence encodes CASSGQAGGVDEQYF.

The rearrangement joins TRBV29-1 to TRBJ2-3; D not resolved. The V end was cut by 5 bases, the J end by 0 bases, with 9 bases between. From germline, CDR1 is SQVTM and CDR2 ANQGSEA. This CDR3 contains 13 residues. In DNA, the CDR3 is TGCAGCGTTTTTGGCGGAAGCACAGATACGCAGTATTTT. This codes for CSVFGGSTDTQYF.

The J gene is TRBJ1-1, the V gene TRBV10-2, with D unresolved. Trimming shortened V by 4 bases and J by 8 bases, and 14 bases separated the two germline ends. The CDR3 is made up of 13 amino acids. CDR1 and CDR2 (germline): WSHSY, SAAADI. The CDR3 DNA sequence: TGCGCCAGCAGTGTTACAGAAGCCCTCGAAGCTTTCTTT. Translation: CASSVTEALEAFF.

This rearrangement joins TRBV4-2 to TRBJ2-7; 10 nucleotides align to TRBD2. Germline-derived CDR1 and CDR2 are LGHNA and YNFKEQ. V was clipped by 2 bases and J by 0 bases; unmatched bases: 10. The CDR3 covers 18 residues. Here the CDR3 reads CASSQSGSGRGISYEQYF. CDR3 DNA: TGTGCCAGCAGCCAATCGGGGAGCGGGAGGGGAATCTCCTACGAGCAGTACTTC.

This chain uses TRBV5-1 with TRBJ2-7; D is uncertain. The CDR3 is 15 amino acids. Germline lookup yields CDR1 SGHRS and CDR2 YFSETQ. Trimming cost V 3 bases and J 0 bases, with 13 bases left between them. The CDR3 coding sequence is TGCGCCAGCAGCTGGCAGCAGGAAAGCTCCTACGAGCAGTACTTC. Its translation: CASSWQQESSYEQYF.

The J gene is TRBJ2-3, the V gene TRBV4-2, with 8 bases identical to TRBD2. Per germline, CDR1 LGHNA and CDR2 YNFKEQ. With 1 base clipped from V and 0 bases from J, the junction kept 15 bases outside the gene matches. This CDR3 has 20 residues. The CDR3 nucleotides read TGTGCCAGCAGCCAAGTTGCCCTCAGGGGCGGGGGGTCTAGCACAGATACGCAGTATTTT. It is translated as CASSQVALRGGGSSTDTQYF.

This sequence joins TRBV3-1 (or the pseudogene TRBV3-2) and TRBJ2-1, with D possibly matching TRBD2 (7 bases). The CDR3 contains 16 residues. CDR1 is LGHDT and CDR2 is YNNKEL in the germline V gene (reference sequence). Trimming removed 4 bases at V and 3 bases at J, with 16 bases between. CDR3 amino acids: CASSPGGPGGYNEQFF. CDR3 nucleotide sequence: TGTGCCAGCAGCCCTGGGGGGCCGGGGGGCTACAATGAGCAGTTCTTC.

The chain has TRBV19 and TRBJ2-1; 11 nucleotides line up with TRBD2. CDR3 size: 19 residues. Germline V CDR1 and CDR2: LNHDA, SQIVND (reference sequence). Germline trimming cut 7 bases from V and 2 bases from J; bases unmatched to any gene: 16. The chain's CDR3 is CASTKRPGGGLAAYNEQFF. The CDR3 DNA reads TGTGCCAGTACCAAAAGGCCCGGCGGGGGACTAGCGGCCTACAATGAGCAGTTCTTC.

CDR3 bases: TGTGCCAGCAGCTTATGGGGGCGCGAGGAGACCCAGTACTTC. Amino acid sequence: CASSLWGREETQYF. The rearrangement links TRBV5-6 to TRBJ2-5, with D maybe TRBD1 (6 bases). The ends were cut back, 2 bases at V and 5 bases at J, with 13 bases in the middle. The CDR3 runs to 14 residues. Germline CDR1 reads SGHDT; CDR2 reads YYEEEE.

The chain links TRBV7-2 to TRBJ1-1; a weak D match, TRBD1 (6 bases). The CDR3 has 14 amino acids. CDR1 and CDR2 from the germline V gene are SGHTA and FQGNSA. Trimming took off 5 bases at V and 4 bases at J, with 14 bases between the two ends. The CDR3 DNA reads TGTGCCAGCAGCCCTCGTAGGGGGGGCACTGAAGCTTTCTTT. This gives the protein CASSPRRGGTEAFF.

The V and J genes are TRBV7-3 and TRBJ1-4; 9 bases are shared with TRBD1. Germline trimming cut 5 bases from V and 8 bases from J; bases unmatched to any gene: 3. Germline V gene lookup returns CDR1 SGHTA and CDR2 FQGTGA. This CDR3 spans 13 amino acids. This chain's CDR3 is CASSEGQGEKLFF. CDR3 in DNA: TGTGCCAGCAGCGAAGGACAGGGGGAAAAACTGTTTTTT.

V gene TRBV13 combines with J gene TRBJ2-5, with 12 bases aligning to TRBD1. The CDR3 covers 15 residues. V gave up 8 bases and J gave up 3 bases; unmatched junction bases: 7. Germline V CDR1 and CDR2: PRHDT, FYEKMQ (reference sequence). The CDR3: CASGTGTGGEETQYF. The CDR3 DNA is TGTGCCAGCGGAACCGGGACAGGGGGCGAAGAGACCCAGTACTTC.

CDR3 loop: CASSPRGGISYNEQFF. The DNA of the CDR3 is TGTGCCAGCAGCCCCCGCGGGGGGATTTCCTACAATGAGCAGTTCTTC. The rearrangement uses TRBV9 and TRBJ2-1; 8 bases align to TRBD2. Germline V gives CDR1 SGDLS, CDR2 YYNGEE. This CDR3 has 16 amino acids. V shed 4 bases, J shed 1 base, and the junction held 7 bases outside the gene matches.

This chain's CDR3 is CASTRGQSNTEAFF. The CDR3 bases are TGTGCCAGCACTAGGGGACAGTCGAACACTGAAGCTTTCTTT. J is TRBJ1-1 and V is TRBV28; 7 nucleotides align to TRBD1. CDR1 and CDR2 (germline): MDHEN, SYDVKM. The CDR3 runs to 14 residues. Trimming removed 7 bases from V and 1 base from J; junction bases left unmatched: 6.

The CDR3 loop reads CSARGSYGYTF. In DNA, the CDR3 is TGCAGTGCTAGAGGGAGCTATGGCTACACCTTC. V gene TRBV20-1 combines with J gene TRBJ1-2; the D is unclear. Per germline, CDR1 DFQATT and CDR2 SNEGSKA (reference sequence). V was pared by 1 base and J by 4 bases, with 4 bases between. CDR3 length: 11 amino acids.

The chain is built from TRBV5-1 and TRBJ2-3; D call uncertain. Germline CDR1 and CDR2: SGHRS and YFSETQ. The V end was cut by 0 bases, the J end by 1 base, with 6 bases between. This CDR3 comprises 14 residues. DNA of the CDR3: TGCGCCAGCAGCTTGGCACGGGGCACAGATACGCAGTATTTT. Its translation is CASSLARGTDTQYF.

The rearrangement uses TRBV7-2 and TRBJ2-3; the match to TRBD2 covers 9 bases. CDR1 SGHTA and CDR2 FQGNSA come from the germline V gene. V lost 0 bases to trimming and J lost 5 bases; unmatched junction nucleotides: 9. CDR3 length: 17 amino acids. The CDR3 nucleotides read TGTGCCAGCAGCTTAGCGGTGCGGGGGGGCCCGGGAGATACGCAGTATTTT. The encoded protein is CASSLAVRGGPGDTQYF.

The rearrangement links TRBV28 to TRBJ2-1; TRBD2 matches at 13 bases. The CDR3 is 17 residues long. V lost 5 bases, J lost 8 bases, and 12 bases stayed unmatched. Germline CDR1 and CDR2: MDHEN and SYDVKM. The CDR3 nucleotides read TGTGCCAGCAGTCCCCTTCGGACTAGCGGGAGTGGGTATGAGCAGTTCTTC. Translating it yields CASSPLRTSGSGYEQFF.

This chain links TRBV5-4 with TRBJ2-5; D gene ambiguous. CDR3 length: 14 residues. Per germline, CDR1 SGHNT and CDR2 YYREEE (reference sequence). V was clipped by 4 bases and J by 5 bases, with 15 bases between them. CDR3 DNA: TGTGCCAGCAGCACCGGGTCCAAAGAGGAGACCCAGTACTTC. Amino acids: CASSTGSKEETQYF.

This clone was detected only once. The CDR3 reads CSVQGSSADTQYF. CDR3 in DNA: TGCAGCGTACAGGGGAGTAGCGCAGATACGCAGTATTTT. The V gene is TRBV29-1, the J gene TRBJ2-3; 7 bases are a match to TRBD1. This CDR3 has 13 residues. Trimming took 6 bases from V and 4 from J; bases not matched to a gene: 7. Per the germline V gene, CDR1 is SQVTM and CDR2 is ANQGSEA.